Shown below are 24 T cell receptor beta chains from a single sample sequenced in a study of blood T cell repertoires in COVID-19. Sequenced by immunoSEQ multiplex PCR; TCRdb stores in-frame clones only, minus some. The sample consists of 150,000 or so clones, almost 85% of them appearing once. The specimen sequenced was peripheral blood. Source of these receptors: a human donor with acute or convalescent COVID-19. The donor label of this sample is uncertain.

This clone came up once. The gene calls are TRBV5-6 and TRBJ2-6; 7 bases line up with TRBD1. Germline loops: CDR1 SGHDT, CDR2 YYEEEE. The CDR3 has 17 amino acids. Losses at the gene ends were 2 bases for V and 4 bases for J; bases not matched to a gene: 9. CDR3 nucleotides: TGTGCCAGCAGCTTACAGGGGACAAGCACCGGGGCCAACGTCCTGACTTTC. Amino acids: CASSLQGTSTGANVLTF.

V usage is TRBV15 and J usage is TRBJ1-1; 9 positions agree with TRBD1. V lost 1 base and J lost 6; bases outside the gene matches: 3. Germline V gene sequence: CDR1 LNHNV, CDR2 YYDKDF (reference sequence). This CDR3 has 14 amino acids. The CDR3 nucleotides are TGTGCCACCAGCAGAGTACAGGGGGCTCCTGAAGCTTTCTTT. It yields the protein CATSRVQGAPEAFF.

The gene calls are TRBV11-2 and TRBJ2-7; 11 nucleotides match TRBD1. CDR3 length: 16 amino acids. V lost 5 bases and J lost 2; bases outside the gene matches: 8. Germline lookup yields CDR1 SGHAT and CDR2 FQNNGV. CDR3 loop: CASSVSPGQGAYEQYF. The CDR3 region has the DNA TGTGCCAGCAGCGTATCTCCGGGACAGGGGGCCTACGAGCAGTACTTC.

The V gene is TRBV19, the J gene TRBJ1-5; D unclear. Germline V lookup: CDR1 LNHDA, CDR2 SQIVND (reference sequence). The CDR3 is 13 residues long. This chain's CDR3 is CTSREGSDQPQHF. DNA for the CDR3: TGTACGTCCCGGGAGGGTTCCGATCAGCCCCAGCATTTT.

The chain is built from TRBV3-1 (or the pseudogene TRBV3-2) and TRBJ1-6; the D gene is possibly TRBD1 (5 bases). The V and J ends lost 8 bases and 6 bases respectively, with 17 bases between them. The CDR3 loop spans 15 amino acids. Germline lookup yields CDR1 LGHDT and CDR2 YNNKEL (reference sequence). CDR3 sequence reads: CASGLGWGGNSPLHF. The CDR3 DNA reads as TGTGCCAGCGGACTGGGTTGGGGGGGTAATTCACCCCTCCACTTT.

The chain couples TRBV12-3 or TRBV12-4 to TRBJ2-5, with D possibly matching TRBD1 (5 bases). The CDR3 extends over 12 amino acids. The ends were cut back, 3 bases at V and 3 bases at J, with 5 bases in the middle. This chain's CDR3 is CASSFREETQYF. Written as DNA, the CDR3 is TGTGCCAGCAGTTTCAGGGAAGAGACCCAGTACTTC.

The V call is TRBV7-2, the J call TRBJ1-1; 8 nucleotides agree with TRBD1. This CDR3 comprises 13 residues. V lost 5 bases to trimming and J lost 10 bases; unmatched junction nucleotides: 9. Per germline, CDR1 SGHTA and CDR2 FQGNSA. CDR3 bases: TGTGCCAGCAGCACCCTCAACAGGGGGAGAGCTTTCTTT. This gives the protein CASSTLNRGRAFF.

This clone was picked up one time. The V gene is TRBV12-3 or TRBV12-4, the J gene TRBJ1-2, with D unclear. The CDR3 is 13 residues long. The V end lost 6 bases, the J end lost 0 bases, and 8 bases lay between the germline ends. The CDR3 bases are TGTGCCAGCAGCGCCGGGACTAACTATGGCTACACCTTC. Translated, it gives CASSAGTNYGYTF.

This chain links TRBV5-1 with TRBJ1-2; 9 bases fit TRBD1. The CDR3 runs 15 residues. V shed 4 bases and J 9 bases; nucleotides not matched to a gene: 13. Per germline, CDR1 SGHRS and CDR2 YFSETQ. The CDR3 region is CASSPRPGQGVSYTF. In nucleotides, the CDR3 is TGCGCCAGCAGCCCGAGGCCGGGACAGGGTGTGAGCTACACCTTC.

This chain joins TRBV20-1 and TRBJ1-2, with TRBD1 as a possible D gene (5 bases). Trimming left V 3 bases short and J 7 bases short, with 9 bases between. The CDR3 contains 11 residues. Germline values: CDR1 DFQATT, CDR2 SNEGSKA (reference sequence). This chain's CDR3 is CSASARVGYTF. The CDR3 DNA follows: TGCAGTGCTAGCGCCAGGGTTGGCTACACCTTC.

The V call is TRBV2, the J call TRBJ1-2, with a possible D match to TRBD1 (5 bases). Trimming left V 7 bases short and J 7 bases short, with 19 bases between. CDR1 and CDR2 (germline): SNHLY, FYNNEI. The CDR3 contains 14 residues. CDR3 region: CASTPRDSRGGYTF. The CDR3 DNA sequence: TGTGCCAGCACTCCCCGGGACTCCCGTGGTGGCTACACCTTC.

CDR3 in amino acids: CASSRRPGGTDTQYF. Here the CDR3 DNA reads TGTGCCAGCAGCCGCCGTCCGGGGGGCACAGATACGCAGTATTTT. The chain links TRBV11-1 to TRBJ2-3; D perhaps matches TRBD2 (6 bases). Germline assignment: CDR1 SGHAT and CDR2 FQDESV (reference sequence). The CDR3 extends over 15 amino acids. Trimming pared 5 bases from V and 1 base from J, leaving 13 bases between.

The genes are TRBV5-5 and TRBJ2-1, with TRBD2 matching 10 bases. The CDR3 has 15 amino acids. Germline V CDR1 and CDR2: SGHKS, YYEKEE (reference sequence). J was trimmed by 6 bases and V by 0 bases; bases with no gene match: 3. DNA of the CDR3: TGTGCCAGCAGCTTGGCGGTAGCGGGGGGCAATGAGCAGTTCTTC. This gives the protein CASSLAVAGGNEQFF.

The chain is built from TRBV6-5 and TRBJ2-4, with 9 nucleotides matching TRBD1. V gave up 5 bases and J gave up 5 bases; unmatched junction bases: 7. Looked up from germline, CDR1 is MNHEY and CDR2 is SVGAGI. This CDR3 spans 15 amino acids. The CDR3 DNA sequence: TGTGCCAGCAGTAGGGACAGGGAGTTCCAAAACATTCAGTACTTC. Amino acids: CASSRDREFQNIQYF.

This clone was seen just once. This rearrangement joins TRBV13 to TRBJ2-5, with D perhaps TRBD1 (6 bases). Germline V lookup: CDR1 PRHDT, CDR2 FYEKMQ (reference sequence). The V and J ends lost 5 bases and 5 bases respectively, with 27 bases between them. The CDR3 is made up of 18 amino acids. This CDR3 reads CASSKLDRLMADLETQYF. In DNA, the CDR3 is TGTGCCAGCAGCAAACTCGACAGGCTGATGGCGGACCTGGAGACCCAGTACTTC. Looking up the rest from reference TRBV13 and TRBJ2-5 gives the full variable domain: AAGVIQSPRHLIKEKRETATLKCYPIPRHDTVYWYQQGPGQDPQFLISFYEKMQSDKGSIPDRFSAQQFSDYHSELNMSSLELGDSALYFCASSKLDRLMADLETQYFGPGTRLLVL.

The V call is TRBV7-2, the J call TRBJ1-1; TRBD1 agrees at 7 bases. Germline CDR1 is SGHTA and CDR2 is FQGNSA. The CDR3 runs 13 residues. The V segment lost 5 bases and the J segment 1 base; nucleotides outside the gene matches: 1. The CDR3 DNA reads TGTGCCAGCAGCAGACAGGGGAACACTGAAGCTTTCTTT. Amino acids: CASSRQGNTEAFF. Supplemented by reference TRBV7-2 and TRBJ1-1, the full variable domain reads GAGVSQSPSNKVTEKGKDVELRCDPISGHTALYWYRQSLGQGLEFLIYFQGNSAPDKSGLPSDRFSAERTGGSVSTLTIQRTQQEDSAVYLCASSRQGNTEAFFGQGTRLTVV.

The rearrangement uses TRBV6-2 or TRBV6-3 and TRBJ1-1; the D is unclear. Trimming took off 4 bases at V and 3 bases at J, with 9 bases between the two ends. The CDR3 length is 13 residues. Germline CDR1 is MNHEY and CDR2 is SVGEGT. This CDR3 is CASSSGLDTEAFF. CDR3 bases: TGTGCCAGCAGTTCCGGACTGGACACTGAAGCTTTCTTT.

This clone was observed once. This chain uses TRBV5-5 with TRBJ1-1; D not resolved. The CDR3 length is 13 residues. Deletions cut 1 base from V and 4 bases from J, with 8 bases between. Germline V lookup: CDR1 SGHKS, CDR2 YYEKEE (reference sequence). CDR3 residues: CASSLWEGTEAFF. CDR3 DNA: TGTGCCAGCAGCTTGTGGGAGGGCACTGAAGCTTTCTTT. Full variable domain (rest looked up from reference TRBV5-5 and TRBJ1-1): DAGVTQSPTHLIKTRGQQVTLRCSPISGHKSVSWYQQVLGQGPQFIFQYYEKEERGRGNFPDRFSARQFPNYSSELNVNALLLGDSALYLCASSLWEGTEAFFGQGTRLTVV.

The CDR3 protein is CASSPTRGGMNTEAFF. Here the CDR3 DNA reads TGTGCCAGCAGCCCTACTCGAGGGGGCATGAACACTGAAGCTTTCTTT. V usage is TRBV7-2 and J usage is TRBJ1-1, with 7 bases matching TRBD1. CDR3 size: 16 residues. Trimming took 5 bases from V and 0 from J; bases not matched to a gene: 9. Germline CDR1 and CDR2: SGHTA and FQGNSA.

The J gene is TRBJ2-4, the V gene TRBV29-1; D uncertain. Trimming removed 4 bases from V and 0 bases from J, with 13 bases in between. This CDR3 has 15 amino acids. Germline lookup yields CDR1 SQVTM and CDR2 ANQGSEA. Here the CDR3 DNA reads TGCAGCGTTGTAGGAGCCGGTGGAGCCAAAAACATTCAGTACTTC. This sequence encodes CSVVGAGGAKNIQYF.

This clone was found once. V gene TRBV30 combines with J gene TRBJ2-5, with 8 bases lining up with TRBD1. Per the germline V gene, CDR1 is GTSNPN and CDR2 is SVGIG (reference sequence). The CDR3 contains 13 residues. With V trimmed by 0 bases and J by 7 bases, 4 bases remained unmatched. The CDR3 DNA sequence: TGTGCCTGGAGTGTAGGGCAGGGGGCGACCCAGTACTTC. Protein: CAWSVGQGATQYF.

The gene calls are TRBV11-2 and TRBJ2-7; weak D call: TRBD1 (5 bases). CDR3 length: 15 residues. Trimming took off 5 bases at V and 1 base at J, with 15 bases between the two ends. Germline V gene lookup returns CDR1 SGHAT and CDR2 FQNNGV. The CDR3 sequence is CASSPAPDSSYEQYF. The CDR3 DNA is TGTGCCAGCAGCCCGGCCCCTGACAGTTCCTACGAGCAGTACTTC.

V gene TRBV5-1 combines with J gene TRBJ1-1; 9 bases fit TRBD1. This CDR3 region has 19 residues. Trimming cost V 4 bases and J 2 bases; bases outside gene matches: 18. From germline, CDR1 is SGHRS and CDR2 YFSETQ. CDR3: CASSPWVADRGRSNTEAFF. The CDR3 region has the DNA TGCGCCAGCAGCCCATGGGTGGCGGACAGGGGCCGTTCAAACACTGAAGCTTTCTTT.

The chain uses TRBV11-2 and TRBJ2-3, with D possibly being TRBD2 (7 bases). V was trimmed by 0 bases and J by 6 bases, leaving 16 bases between them. From germline, CDR1 is SGHAT and CDR2 FQNNGV. The length of the CDR3 is 16 residues. The CDR3 sequence: CASSLDLGGGADTQYF. In DNA, the CDR3 is TGTGCCAGCAGCTTAGATCTGGGCGGGGGCGCGGATACGCAGTATTTT.